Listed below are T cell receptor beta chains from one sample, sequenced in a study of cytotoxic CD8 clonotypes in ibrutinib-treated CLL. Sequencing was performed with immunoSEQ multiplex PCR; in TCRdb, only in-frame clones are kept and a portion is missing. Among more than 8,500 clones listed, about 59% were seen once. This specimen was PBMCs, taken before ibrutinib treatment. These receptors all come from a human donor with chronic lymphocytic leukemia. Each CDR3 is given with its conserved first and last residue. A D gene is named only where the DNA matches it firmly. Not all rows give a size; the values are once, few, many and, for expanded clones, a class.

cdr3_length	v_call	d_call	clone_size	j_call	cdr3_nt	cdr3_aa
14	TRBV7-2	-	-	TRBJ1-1	TGTGCCAGCAGCTTAGCCTTATTTGGGTCTGAAGCTTTCTTT	CASSLALFGSEAFF
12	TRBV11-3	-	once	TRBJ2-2	TGTGCCAGCAGCTTAGGGGTCGGGGAGCTGTTTTTT	CASSLGVGELFF
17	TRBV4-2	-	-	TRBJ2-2	TGTGCCAGCAGCCAAGAAGTAAGGGGAATGAACACCGGGGAGCTGTTTTTT	CASSQEVRGMNTGELFF
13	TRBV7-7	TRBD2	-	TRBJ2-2	TGTGCTAGCAGCTTAGCGGGGCCCGGGGAGCTGTTTTTT	CASSLAGPGELFF
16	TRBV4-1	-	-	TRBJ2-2	TGCGCCAGCAGCCAATCTGGGGCCGTGAACACCGGGGAGCTGTTTTTT	CASSQSGAVNTGELFF
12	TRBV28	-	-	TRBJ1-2	TGTGCCAGCAGTCCTTCGACCTATGGCTACACCTTC	CASSPSTYGYTF
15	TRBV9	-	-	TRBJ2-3	TGTGCCAGCAACTTGCAGGGACTTACTGCAGATACGCAGTATTTT	CASNLQGLTADTQYF
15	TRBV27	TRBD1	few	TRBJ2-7	TGTGCCAGCAGTTTTCGTCGGACAGGAACCTACGAGCAGTACTTC	CASSFRRTGTYEQYF
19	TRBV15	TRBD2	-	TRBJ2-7	TGTGCCACAGCAGAGATGCCACTAGCGGGAGGGCCCTGCTCCTACGAGCAGTACTTC	CATAEMPLAGGPCSYEQYF
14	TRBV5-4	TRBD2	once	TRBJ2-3	TGTGCCAGCAGCTTTAGTCGGGAGGCAGATACGCAGTATTTT	CASSFSREADTQYF
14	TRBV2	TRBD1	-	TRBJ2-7	TGTGCCAGCAGGTCGGGCCAGGGGGACTACGAGCAGTACTTC	CASRSGQGDYEQYF
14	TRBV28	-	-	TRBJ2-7	TGTGCCAGCAGTTTAGGCGGGACTGCCTACGAGCAGTACTTC	CASSLGGTAYEQYF
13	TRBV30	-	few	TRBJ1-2	TGTGCCTGGAGTCCGCGGAGTAACTATGGCTACACCTTC	CAWSPRSNYGYTF
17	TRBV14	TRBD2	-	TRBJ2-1	TGTGCCAGCAGCCAAGTTGGAGCCGGGACTAGGTACAATGAGCAGTTCTTC	CASSQVGAGTRYNEQFF
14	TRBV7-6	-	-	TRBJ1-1	TGTGCCAGCAGCCCTCGTGGGGAGAACACTGAAGCTTTCTTT	CASSPRGENTEAFF
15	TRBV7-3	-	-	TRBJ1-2	TGTGCCAGCAGCTTAAAAAGACAGAGCCCCTATGGCTACACCTTC	CASSLKRQSPYGYTF
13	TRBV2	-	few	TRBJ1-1	TGTGCCAGCAAAGGGTGGGGGGTCACTGAAGCTTTCTTT	CASKGWGVTEAFF
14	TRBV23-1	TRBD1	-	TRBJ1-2	TGCGCCAGCAGTCAATCTGGACAGGGTGATGGCTACACCTTC	CASSQSGQGDGYTF
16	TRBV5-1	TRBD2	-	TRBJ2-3	TGCGCCAGCAGTCTAGCGGGGGCCTTCGGCACAGATACGCAGTATTTT	CASSLAGAFGTDTQYF
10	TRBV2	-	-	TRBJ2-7	TGTGCCAGCAGTGTCGGCGAGCAGTACTTC	CASSVGEQYF
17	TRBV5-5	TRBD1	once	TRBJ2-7	TGTGCCAGCAGCTTGGGGGGCGGGACAGGGGTCTTCTACGAGCAGTACTTC	CASSLGGGTGVFYEQYF
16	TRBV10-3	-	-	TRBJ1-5	TGTGCCATCAGTGAGTCGACGGGGGGGAGCAATCAGCCCCAGCATTTT	CAISESTGGSNQPQHF
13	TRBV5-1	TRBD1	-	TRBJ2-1	TGCGCCAGCAGCTTGGAGGGGACAGGAGAGCAGTTCTTC	CASSLEGTGEQFF
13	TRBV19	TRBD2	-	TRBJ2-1	TGTGCCAGTAGTACAATAGCGGGAGGGCCTTTTCTCTTC	CASSTIAGGPFLF
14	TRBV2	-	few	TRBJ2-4	TGTGCCAGCAGTGAATGGGAGACCTCGGGCATTCAGTACTTC	CASSEWETSGIQYF
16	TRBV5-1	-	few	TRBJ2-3	TGCGCCAGCAGCTCTAGACTAGAAAGAATCACAGATACGCAGTATTTT	CASSSRLERITDTQYF
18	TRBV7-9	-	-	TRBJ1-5	TGTGCCAGCAGCTTAATTGATCCTGGCGGAGGGTTCGGTCAGCCCCAGCATTTT	CASSLIDPGGGFGQPQHF
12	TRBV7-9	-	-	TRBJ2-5	TGTGCCAGCAGCTTAGTGCAGGACCACCGGTACTTC	CASSLVQDHRYF
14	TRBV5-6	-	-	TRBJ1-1	TGTGCCAGCAGCTTGTATTTTGGGGGCACTGAAGCTTTCTTT	CASSLYFGGTEAFF
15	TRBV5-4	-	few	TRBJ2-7	TGTGCCAGCAGCTTACCAGGGCCCACCTTCTACGAGCAGTACTTC	CASSLPGPTFYEQYF
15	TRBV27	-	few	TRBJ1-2	TGTGCCAGCAGTTTGGGCCCTAGCCTTAACTATGGCTACACCTTC	CASSLGPSLNYGYTF
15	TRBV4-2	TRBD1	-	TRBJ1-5	TGTGCCAGCAGCCAAGGGGGACAGGCCCTAGAGTCCCAGCATTTT	CASSQGGQALESQHF
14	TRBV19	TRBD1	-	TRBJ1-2	TGTGCCAGTAGTATAGGACAGGGGAACTATGGCTACACCTTC	CASSIGQGNYGYTF
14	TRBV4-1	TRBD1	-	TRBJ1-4	TGCGCCAGCAGCGAACAGGGGGTTAGAGAAAAACTGTTTTTT	CASSEQGVREKLFF
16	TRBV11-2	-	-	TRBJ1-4	TGTGCCAGCAGCTTGCAAAAGGGGGTAACTAATGAAAAACTGTTTTTT	CASSLQKGVTNEKLFF
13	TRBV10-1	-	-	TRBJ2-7	TGCGCCAGCAGTGAGGAAATAGATGTAGGGAAGTACTTC	CASSEEIDVGKYF
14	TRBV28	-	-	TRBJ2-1	TGTGCCAGCAGTCCACCTTACCAGCTGTCGGGGTTGTTCTTC	CASSPPYQLSGLFF
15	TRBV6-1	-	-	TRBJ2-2	TGTGCCAGCTACACCGGGACGCCCCCCACCGGGGAGCTGGTTTTT	CASYTGTPPTGELVF
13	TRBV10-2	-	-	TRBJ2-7	TGCGCCAGCAGTGCGGTTCAGATCTACGAGCAGTACTTC	CASSAVQIYEQYF
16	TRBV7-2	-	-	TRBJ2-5	TGTGCCAGCAGCTTAGGAGAATTTCCCCCAACGAAGACCCAGTACTTC	CASSLGEFPPTKTQYF
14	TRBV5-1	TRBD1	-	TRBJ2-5	TGCGCCAGCAGCTGGAAGACAGGGGAGGAGACCCAGTACTTC	CASSWKTGEETQYF
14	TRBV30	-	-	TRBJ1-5	TGTGCCTGGAGTGGGAGGGGTCGCAATCAGCCCCAGCATTTT	CAWSGRGRNQPQHF
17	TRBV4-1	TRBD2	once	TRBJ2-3	TGCGCCAGCAGCCAAGTCCTGGCGGGAGGTTTGACAGATACGCAGTATTTT	CASSQVLAGGLTDTQYF
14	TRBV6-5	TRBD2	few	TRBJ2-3	TGTGCCAGCGCAGTAGCGGGAGGGCCTAATACGCAGTATTTT	CASAVAGGPNTQYF
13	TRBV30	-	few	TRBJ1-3	TGTGCCTGGAGTGTTGACTCTGGAAACACCATATATTTT	CAWSVDSGNTIYF
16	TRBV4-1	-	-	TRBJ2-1	TGCGCCAGCAGCCAAGGGGGTGTGAGTTCCTACAATGAGCAGTTCTTC	CASSQGGVSSYNEQFF
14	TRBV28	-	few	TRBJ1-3	TGTGCCAGCAGATCCCAGAGCTCTGGAAACACCATATATTTT	CASRSQSSGNTIYF
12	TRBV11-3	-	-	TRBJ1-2	TGTGCCAGCAGCCTAGGGGGAGTCGGCTACACCTTC	CASSLGGVGYTF
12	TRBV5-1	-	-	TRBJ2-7	TGCGCCAGCGGGGGCAGGGAGTACGAGCAGTACTTC	CASGGREYEQYF
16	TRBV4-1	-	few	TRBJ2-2	TGCGCCAGCAGCCAAGTCCCCAGGGGCCGGGCCGGGGAGCTGTTTTTT	CASSQVPRGRAGELFF
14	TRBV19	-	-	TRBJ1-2	TGTGCCAGTAGGACCACCGCCGGGACTTATGGCTACACCTTC	CASRTTAGTYGYTF
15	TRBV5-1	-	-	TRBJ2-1	TGCGCCAGCAGCTTGGGTCGGTCTGCTGGCAATGAGCAGTTCTTC	CASSLGRSAGNEQFF
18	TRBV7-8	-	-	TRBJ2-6	TGTGCCAGCAGCAAGTGGTATTACCCACAAAGTCGGGCCAACGTCCTGACTTTC	CASSKWYYPQSRANVLTF
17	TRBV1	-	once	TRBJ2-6	TGCACCAGCAGGACTATGTGTGCACAAAGTCGGGCCAACGTCCTGACTTTC	CTSRTMCAQSRANVLTF
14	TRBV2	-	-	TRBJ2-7	TGTGCCAGCAGTGGATTGGACAACTCCTACGAGCAGTACTTC	CASSGLDNSYEQYF